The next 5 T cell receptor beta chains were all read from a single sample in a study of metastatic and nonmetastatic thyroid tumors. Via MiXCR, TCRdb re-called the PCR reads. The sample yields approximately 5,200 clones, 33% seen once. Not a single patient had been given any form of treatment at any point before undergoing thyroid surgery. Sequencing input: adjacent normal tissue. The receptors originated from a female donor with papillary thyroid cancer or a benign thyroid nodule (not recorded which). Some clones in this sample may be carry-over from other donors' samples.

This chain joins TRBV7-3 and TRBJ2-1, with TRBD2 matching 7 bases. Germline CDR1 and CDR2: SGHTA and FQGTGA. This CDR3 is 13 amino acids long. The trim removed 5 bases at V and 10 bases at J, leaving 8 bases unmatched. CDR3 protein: CASSGGLVGEQFF. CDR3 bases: TGTGCCAGCAGCGGCGGACTAGTCGGGGAGCAGTTCTTC.

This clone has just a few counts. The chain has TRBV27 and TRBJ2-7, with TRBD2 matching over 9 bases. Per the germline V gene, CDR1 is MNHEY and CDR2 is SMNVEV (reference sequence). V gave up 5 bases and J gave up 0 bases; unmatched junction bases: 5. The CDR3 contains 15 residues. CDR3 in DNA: TGTGCCAGCAGTATAGGACTAGCGAGCTCCTACGAGCAGTACTTC. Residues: CASSIGLASSYEQYF.

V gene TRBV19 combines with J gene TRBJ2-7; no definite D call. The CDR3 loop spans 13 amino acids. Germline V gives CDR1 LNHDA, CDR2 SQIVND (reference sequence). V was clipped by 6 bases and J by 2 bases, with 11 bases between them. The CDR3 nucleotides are TGTGCCAGTAGGTCCAGACCTCCCTACGAGCAGTACTTC. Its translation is CASRSRPPYEQYF.

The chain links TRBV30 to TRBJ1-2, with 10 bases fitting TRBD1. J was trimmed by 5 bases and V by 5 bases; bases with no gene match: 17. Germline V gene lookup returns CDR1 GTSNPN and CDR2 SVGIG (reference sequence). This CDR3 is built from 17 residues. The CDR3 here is CAWDLFGRTGGFYGYTF. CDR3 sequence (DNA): TGTGCCTGGGATCTTTTCGGGCGGACAGGGGGATTTTATGGCTACACCTTC.

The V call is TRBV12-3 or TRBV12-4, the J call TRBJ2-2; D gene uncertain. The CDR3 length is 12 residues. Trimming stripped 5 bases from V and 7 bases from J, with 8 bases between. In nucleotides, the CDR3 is TGTGCCAGCAGTCGTAGTAGCGGGGAGCTGTTTTTT. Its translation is CASSRSSGELFF.